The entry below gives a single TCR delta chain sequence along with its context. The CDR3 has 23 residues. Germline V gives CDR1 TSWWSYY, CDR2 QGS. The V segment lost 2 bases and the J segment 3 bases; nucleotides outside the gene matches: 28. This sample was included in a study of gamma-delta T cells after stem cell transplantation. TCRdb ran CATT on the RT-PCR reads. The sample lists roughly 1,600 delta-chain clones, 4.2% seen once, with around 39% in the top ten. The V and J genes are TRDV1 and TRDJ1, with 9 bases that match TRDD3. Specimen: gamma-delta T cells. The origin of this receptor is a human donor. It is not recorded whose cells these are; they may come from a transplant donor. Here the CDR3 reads CALGEADLPSPPTGDTRSDKLIF. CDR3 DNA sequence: TGTGCTCTTGGGGAAGCCGATCTTCCTTCTCCCCCTACTGGGGATACGCGGTCCGATAAACTCATCTTT.